This record concerns one T cell receptor (beta chain) sequence. Subsets obtained from CD4+ cells comprised CD45RA+ naive and CD45RA-negative memory cells. Trimming removed 5 bases at V and 0 bases at J, with 20 bases between. The CDR3 consists of 17 residues. Germline V CDR1 and CDR2: MNHEY, SMNVEV (reference sequence). This record belongs to a study of shared clonotypes between healthy human individuals. Produced via immunoSEQ multiplex PCR; TCRdb's table is partial and in-frame only. The sample lists 2 million to 2.5 million clones, 85% to 95% occurring once. The rearrangement joins TRBV27 to TRBJ2-7, with D perhaps matching TRBD1 (6 bases). This clonotype was sampled from a man between 18 and 35 years old in good health. Some clones in this sample may be carry-over from other donors' samples. Specimen: naive CD4+ T cells from PBMCs. Sample subset: CD45RA+ positively selected. The CDR3 DNA sequence: TGTGCCAGCAGTCCACCGGTTGGACAGCCTTACTCCTACGAGCAGTACTTC. This translates into CASSPPVGQPYSYEQYF.